This T cell receptor (beta chain) was found in a study of cytomegalovirus exposure and HLA in healthy donors (dated by TCRdb to 2017 to 2019). Study-level background: An earlier analysis of some 600 of the donors reported about 280 Gb of sequence data and 117 million unique TCR beta sequences obtained from some 170 million T cells. About 300 gigabases of sequencing data and around 90 million unique TCR sequences made up an early release that covered approximately 700 HLA-typed donors. Among the roughly 400 genotyped donors, around 81% belonged to the genetic ancestry cluster associated with self-reported Caucasian donors. The study aimed to test whether cataloging public T cell receptors could reveal signatures of past pathogen exposure. Using immunosequencing, the study profiled T cell repertoires from about 620 subjects and related those repertoires to cytomegalovirus serostatus. Besides the first cohort of approximately 670 subjects, a separate validation cohort made up of roughly 120 different subjects was used. To predict cytomegalovirus infection status, the study combined high-throughput TCR immunosequencing, statistical association of individual TCRs with disease status, and machine learning. To study patterns of TCR occurrence, a later analysis re-analyzed previously published TCR beta repertoires from 700 or so donors and added high-resolution HLA genotyping. The later analysis used no new phenotypic data to find candidate immune exposures, relying instead on TCR beta sequences and their occurrence across donors. An earlier analysis of some 600 of the donors applied high-throughput TCR beta sequencing to assess whether each TCR beta V gene segment acted as functional or pseudogenic. Donor age, sex, ethnicity and CMV serostatus were collected together with the repertoire data. Genome-wide SNP genotypes for about 55% of the roughly 670 donors were used in a later genetic analysis, which treated that subset as a discovery cohort. Every repertoire in the discovery cohort had been generated on one and the same sequencing platform. Class I and class II HLA loci were covered by the typing at four-digit resolution. Typing coverage differed by locus: A, B, C, DRB1 and DQB1 were typed in about 620-630 donors, DQA1 in about 500, DPA1 in 606, and DPB1 in 472. Four to six DR-DQ haplotypes were handled as single units for association and clustering because linkage in the cohort was strong. Among 350 to 400 genotyped donors of the cohort, an average of roughly 240,000 unique TCR beta nucleotide sequences were sequenced per donor, 15% to 20% of them non-productive.

Overall study results and their limits: The earlier analysis of some 540 of the donors excluded roughly 17 rarely observed V segments, including chromosome 9 orphons, because counts were too low. A few of the identified cytomegalovirus-associated TCR beta chains were confirmed in vitro to be specific for cytomegalovirus antigens. A total of fewer than 200 TCR beta chains were listed by the study as associated with cytomegalovirus. A group of highly shared sequence variants was considered likely to be a technical artifact of the sequencing pipeline. Because HLA typing was missing for some donors at each locus, association tests included only the typed subset. Some IMGT-functional V segments, including TRBV6-2 and TRBV6-3, could not be distinguished by the 87-base-pair reads and were therefore excluded. Correlated functional status among segregating V segments might be attributable to linkage disequilibrium, but an unknown experimental factor could not be ruled out. A later analysis associated about 16,000 TCR beta sequences with specific HLA alleles at a false discovery rate of 0.05. In a later analysis, several top co-occurrence clusters were reported to appear linked to parvovirus B19, influenza, CMV and Epstein-Barr virus. Compared with the approximately 720-donor mean, donors in an Asian-associated ancestry cluster had fewer N-insertions in productive TCRs, according to a later genetic analysis. Assigning TCR associations to individual alleles was difficult when HLA alleles, especially DR and DQ, strongly co-occurred. Most TCR sequences were observed very rarely across donors, whereas some public TCRs were present in many individuals. The authors suggested that the approach could potentially be generalized to other disease states and immunological phenotypes. A further reported finding was that TCR beta sequences accurately predicted the HLA-A and HLA-B alleles for most subjects in the first cohort. The classifier was reported to diagnose cytomegalovirus status with high specificity and sensitivity in both the original and validation cohorts. The cohort was sequenced for TCR beta chains only, and without alpha or paired-chain data the features that could be detected were limited. Presence/absence analyses assumed roughly uniform sequencing depth across donors, an assumption that may not hold. V-gene and J-gene trimming of TCR beta chains was associated with a missense DCLRE1C variant in a later genetic analysis, and the association was replicated in an independent cohort. Broadly in line with IMGT annotations, most TCR beta V segments showed up in productive rearrangements about 87% or about 30% of the time in an earlier analysis of 587 of the donors. A later analysis found that HLA-associated TCR beta chains were more clonally expanded and had lower generation probabilities than equally common non-associated chains. In a later analysis, TCR association rates were found to vary across HLA loci, with the most associated TCRs seen for DRB1 alleles and the fewest for HLA-C alleles. The only immune exposure information available for the cohort was CMV serostatus. According to a later analysis, most CMV-associated TCR beta chains appeared to be HLA-restricted, and the HLA associations seemed to be driven largely by CMV exposure.

The cohort comprised fewer than 750 healthy bone marrow donors. Cohort members were all nominally healthy when sampled, although unrecorded immune exposures were likely present. The donor was CMV seropositive and was included in the group of 250 to 350 seropositive cohort members. A peripheral blood sample was collected from each donor, and TCR beta sequencing was performed on peripheral blood mononuclear cells. The Qiagen DNeasy Blood Extraction Kit was used to extract genomic DNA from the blood cell samples. Details on this clone: What this receptor recognizes is not known. Base qualities are not recorded, but no much larger clone differs from it by a single base.

Library construction relied on the immunoSEQ multiplex PCR assay. The multiplex PCR relied on a mix of 60 forward primers for TCR Vbeta segments and 13 reverse primers for TCR Jbeta segments. Amplification of the CDR3 region of rearranged TCR beta genes was performed with a multiplex PCR assay on genomic DNA. The Illumina HiSeq System was used to sequence the amplified TCR beta libraries as 87-base-pair reads. Processing in the source paper ran as follows. In a later analysis, some 80 million unique TCR beta chains were counted across the roughly 670 repertoires, and around 10 million of these chains were shared by at least two donors. Raw reads were error-corrected and collapsed into unique sequences with a nearest-neighbor algorithm that merged closely related sequences to remove PCR and sequencing errors. CDR3 sequences were aligned to IMGT reference sequences to assign V, D and J gene segments. For a sequence to be retained, at least a six-nucleotide match to both a V gene segment and a J gene segment was required. Rearrangements were called productive when the CDR3 lacked stop codons and stayed in frame with V and J; all others were non-productive. CDR3 was defined by IMGT convention, running from the second conserved V-encoded cysteine to the conserved J-encoded phenylalanine. The earlier analysis of fewer than 750 of the donors excluded sequences that lacked an unambiguous match to a single V gene segment. In an earlier analysis of several hundred of the donors, V segments were called functional above 56.7% productive rearrangements and were called segregating when the between-donor standard deviation exceeded 5%. To diagnose cytomegalovirus status from the catalog of TCR beta chain sequences, a statistical classification framework was built. In a later analysis, TCR nucleotide sequences were compared against IMGT/GENE-DB human TR gene sequences so that V and J genes could be assigned. A later analysis assigned CDR3 sequences and most-parsimonious VDJ recombination scenarios with the TCRdist pipeline. In a later analysis, each TCR beta chain was defined by its CDR3 amino acid sequence together with its V-gene family, and reads lacking a unique V-gene family were excluded. In a later analysis, fewer than 600 highly shared, low-generation-probability nucleotide sequences were removed to address suspected cross-contamination and a sequencing artifact. In a later analysis, a clonal expansion index was calculated for each public chain from normalized within-repertoire ranks of inferred template counts. Generation probabilities in a later analysis came from a VDJ recombination model fitted to out-of-frame rearrangements, and those results were checked against IGoR. Hypergeometric tests were used in a later analysis to score TCR-TCR, TCR-HLA and TCR-CMV co-occurrence, with a repertoire-size bias correction applied to the TCR pairs. To estimate false discovery rates, a later analysis permuted the HLA or CMV assignments 20 times. In a later analysis, co-occurring TCRs were grouped using DBSCAN, with TCRdist sequence similarity added in when clustering inside HLA-allele-positive subsets. Repertoires with fewer than 30,000 or more than 120,000 public chains were left out of co-occurrence clustering, as were about five repertoires with anomalous nucleotide sharing. Held by TCRdb, this immuneACCESS table contains in-frame sequences only and omits some clones. Under half of the omission traces to an unresolved V gene where checked; the cause of the rest is unknown. V and J calls and clone size come straight from that table; D and trimming were deduced from the DNA. A total of 150,000 to 200,000 clones appear in this sample, 70% to 85% of them only once. Jointly, the top ten make up 1% to 1.5% of the sample.

Trimming at the junction amounts to 4 bases on V and 0 bases on J, and the germline ends lie 11 bases apart. The germline V gene (reference sequence) supplies CDR1 PRHDT and CDR2 FYEKMQ. From cysteine to phenylalanine, the CDR3 is 15 amino acids long. Just the 45-base CDR3 DNA is kept, in frame starting at base 1. Recombination connected TRBV13 to TRBJ2-3, and possibly TRBD2, on 6 matching bases. This clonotype was sampled from a girl aged 2-10 years in good health and CMV-seropositive. Sequencing was carried out using PBMCs. The CDR3 is CASSSGTLSTDTQYF. In nucleotides, the sequence is TGTGCCAGCAGCTCCGGGACTCTGAGCACAGATACGCAGTATTTT.